This is a list of T cell receptor beta chains from one sample in a study of technical replicates of blood from several donors. Profiling relied on immunoSEQ multiplex PCR, and the TCRdb table lists in-frame clones only, not all of them. The table includes 65,000 to 85,000 clones, approximately 96% detected once. The sequencing sample was made of T cells isolated from PBMCs. These receptors all come from a human donor in good health. Both conserved end residues are part of each CDR3. A D gene is named only where the DNA matches it firmly. Rows give clone size only sometimes, using once, few, many, or a class for an expanded clone.

>NA|TRBJ2-1|TRBV4-1|TRBD1
CASSRQKQGASSNEQFF
TGCGCCAGCAGCCGACAAAAACAGGGGGCGAGTAGTAATGAGCAGTTCTTC
>NA|TRBJ1-5|TRBV2|NA
CASRAAGGGMNSNQPQHF
TGTGCCAGCAGAGCTGCGGGGGGCGGAATGAATAGCAATCAGCCCCAGCATTTT
>NA|TRBJ2-2|TRBV11-2|TRBD2
CASSLKRGGLAGGTGELFF
TGTGCCAGCAGCTTAAAGCGAGGCGGACTAGCGGGAGGCACCGGGGAGCTGTTTTTT
>NA|TRBJ2-7|TRBV5-1|TRBD1
CASTGQGYEQYF
TGCGCCAGCACGGGACAGGGGTATGAGCAGTACTTC
>once|TRBJ2-7|TRBV5-6|TRBD1
CASSFGQGSLYEQYF
TGTGCCAGCAGCTTCGGACAGGGGTCTCTCTACGAGCAGTACTTC
>NA|TRBJ2-7|TRBV6-6|TRBD2
CASRAGTTSYEQYF
TGTGCCAGCAGAGCCGGGACTACCTCCTACGAGCAGTACTTC
>NA|TRBJ1-2|TRBV2|NA
CASSQDRSTGGYTF
TGTGCCAGCAGTCAGGACAGAAGCACCGGTGGCTACACCTTC
>NA|TRBJ2-1|TRBV21-1|NA
CASSNRLSGTRSYNEQFF
TGTGCCAGCAGCAATAGACTGAGCGGGACTAGATCCTACAATGAGCAGTTCTTC
>NA|TRBJ2-3|TRBV4-1|NA
CASSQVRSVSTDTQYF
TGCGCCAGCAGCCAAGTCAGGTCGGTTAGCACAGATACGCAGTATTTT
>NA|TRBJ2-5|TRBV11-2|NA
CASSLARPEGQYF
TGTGCCAGCAGCTTAGCCAGGCCGGAGGGCCAGTACTTC
>NA|TRBJ2-1|TRBV28|NA
CASSIGLLTNNEQFF
TGTGCCAGCAGTATTGGACTGCTGACAAACAATGAGCAGTTCTTC
>NA|TRBJ2-1|TRBV29-1|TRBD1
CSVEGTGNEQFF
TGCAGCGTTGAAGGGACAGGGAATGAGCAGTTCTTC
>NA|TRBJ2-2|TRBV7-2|NA
CASRALNTGELFF
TGTGCCAGCAGGGCCTTGAACACCGGGGAGCTGTTTTTT
>NA|TRBJ2-1|TRBV6-5|NA
CASSYSRTKEQFF
TGTGCCAGCAGTTACTCAAGAACTAAAGAGCAGTTCTTC
>NA|TRBJ2-7|TRBV6-5|NA
CASSQLGGGEQYF
TGTGCCAGCAGCCAACTGGGAGGGGGCGAGCAGTACTTC
>NA|TRBJ2-3|TRBV29-1|NA
CSVNTGPSTDTQYF
TGCAGCGTCAACACAGGGCCCAGCACAGATACGCAGTATTTT
>once|TRBJ1-3|TRBV9|NA
CASSVSGDSANTIYF
TGTGCCAGCAGCGTATCAGGGGATAGTGCAAACACCATATATTTT
>NA|TRBJ1-5|TRBV7-9|NA
CASSLEVSQPQHF
TGTGCCAGCAGCTTAGAAGTCAGTCAGCCCCAGCATTTT
>NA|TRBJ2-7|TRBV7-8|NA
CASSLSQGLIYEQYF
TGTGCCAGCAGCTTAAGTCAGGGACTGATCTACGAGCAGTACTTC
>NA|TRBJ2-3|TRBV19|TRBD2
CASSLAGAQDTQYF
TGTGCCAGTAGTCTAGCGGGAGCGCAGGATACGCAGTATTTT
>NA|TRBJ1-1|TRBV28|NA
CASSLIGYEAFF
TGTGCCAGCAGTTTAATCGGGTATGAAGCTTTCTTT
>NA|TRBJ1-1|TRBV10-3|NA
CAIRKQRETEAFF
TGTGCCATCAGGAAACAGAGAGAGACTGAAGCTTTCTTT
>NA|TRBJ2-2|TRBV30|NA
CAWRRPGLNTGELFF
TGTGCCTGGAGACGTCCGGGACTTAACACCGGGGAGCTGTTTTTT
>once|TRBJ1-5|TRBV19|NA
CASSARVYQPQHF
TGTGCCAGTAGTGCCAGGGTTTACCAGCCCCAGCATTTT
>NA|TRBJ2-2|TRBV7-2|TRBD2
CASSIRTSGRGIGELFF
TGTGCCAGCAGCATTCGAACTAGCGGGAGGGGGATCGGGGAGCTGTTTTTT
>NA|TRBJ1-1|TRBV7-9|TRBD1
CASSRQGMNTEAFF
TGTGCCAGCAGTCGACAGGGTATGAACACTGAAGCTTTCTTT
>NA|TRBJ2-7|TRBV5-4|NA
CASSLNGRVDEQYF
TGTGCCAGCAGCTTGAACGGGAGAGTCGACGAGCAGTACTTC
>NA|TRBJ1-1|TRBV5-1|TRBD1
CASSWTGGTEAFF
TGCGCCAGCAGCTGGACAGGGGGGACTGAAGCTTTCTTT
>NA|TRBJ2-7|TRBV12-5|TRBD1
CASGPGQGLYEQYF
TGTGCTAGTGGTCCGGGACAGGGTCTATACGAGCAGTACTTC
>few|TRBJ2-3|TRBV9|TRBD1
CASSVRQGAQYF
TGTGCCAGCAGCGTCCGACAGGGGGCGCAGTATTTT
>NA|TRBJ2-5|TRBV6-1|TRBD2
CASSEGSGRVETQYF
TGTGCCAGCAGTGAAGGAAGCGGGAGGGTAGAGACCCAGTACTTC
>NA|TRBJ2-7|TRBV5-4|TRBD1
CASSLGQGSYEQYF
TGTGCCAGCAGCTTGGGACAGGGATCCTACGAGCAGTACTTC
>NA|TRBJ2-1|TRBV27|TRBD2
CASSSWTSGDNEQFF
TGTGCCAGCAGTTCCTGGACTAGCGGGGACAATGAGCAGTTCTTC
>NA|TRBJ2-5|TRBV9|TRBD2
CASSSETSSQETQYF
TGTGCCAGCAGCTCAGAGACTAGCAGCCAAGAGACCCAGTACTTC
>NA|TRBJ1-1|TRBV9|NA
CASSVVSGNTEAFF
TGTGCCAGCAGCGTAGTATCGGGGAACACTGAAGCTTTCTTT
>once|TRBJ1-2|TRBV11-3|TRBD1
CASSPTWTGGYGYTF
TGTGCCAGCAGCCCAACTTGGACAGGGGGTTATGGCTACACCTTC
>NA|TRBJ1-1|TRBV28|TRBD1
CASSFGTVNTEAFF
TGTGCCAGCAGTTTCGGGACAGTGAACACTGAAGCTTTCTTT
>NA|TRBJ1-5|TRBV28|NA
CASSFQRGNPIQPQHF
TGTGCCAGCAGTTTCCAACGGGGAAACCCTATTCAGCCCCAGCATTTT
>once|TRBJ1-5|TRBV27|TRBD1
CASSWGQSGPQHF
TGTGCCAGCAGTTGGGGACAGAGTGGGCCCCAGCATTTT